This T cell receptor (beta chain) was captured by sequencing in a study of cytomegalovirus exposure and HLA in healthy donors. Primers: 60 Vbeta forward and 13 Jbeta reverse. The data were produced by immunoSEQ multiplex PCR, yet TCRdb's version contains in-frame clones alone and is incomplete. Found here are fewer than 200,000 clones, around 80% of them singletons; the top ten hold 0.6% to 0.95%. Trimming stripped 1 base from V and 7 bases from J, with 14 bases between. Germline V gene lookup returns CDR1 SGHTA and CDR2 FQGNSA. This CDR3 comprises 15 residues. This clone appeared once. The chain carries TRBV7-2 and TRBJ2-1, with D possibly being TRBD1 (5 bases). The receptor's source is a female donor in good health and CMV-seronegative. Sequenced material: PBMCs. The CDR3 protein is CASSLEGQVGNEQFF. DNA of the CDR3: TGTGCCAGCAGCTTAGAGGGGCAAGTTGGGAATGAGCAGTTCTTC.